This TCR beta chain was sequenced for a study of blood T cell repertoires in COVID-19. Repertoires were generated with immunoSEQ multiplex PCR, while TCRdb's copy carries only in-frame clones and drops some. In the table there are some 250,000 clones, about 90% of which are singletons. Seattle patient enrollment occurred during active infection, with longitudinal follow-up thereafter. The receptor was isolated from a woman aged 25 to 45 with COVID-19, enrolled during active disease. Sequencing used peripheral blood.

The CDR3 spells CASSLEAVREVSGSPLHF. The CDR3 bases are TGTGCCAGCAGCTTAGAGGCAGTACGGGAGGTATCAGGTTCACCCCTCCACTTT. V gene TRBV7-2 combines with J gene TRBJ1-6; D unclear. CDR3 length equals 18 residues. The germline CDR1 and CDR2 sequences are SGHTA and FQGNSA. V lost 1 base and J 9 bases, leaving 22 bases between the germline ends.